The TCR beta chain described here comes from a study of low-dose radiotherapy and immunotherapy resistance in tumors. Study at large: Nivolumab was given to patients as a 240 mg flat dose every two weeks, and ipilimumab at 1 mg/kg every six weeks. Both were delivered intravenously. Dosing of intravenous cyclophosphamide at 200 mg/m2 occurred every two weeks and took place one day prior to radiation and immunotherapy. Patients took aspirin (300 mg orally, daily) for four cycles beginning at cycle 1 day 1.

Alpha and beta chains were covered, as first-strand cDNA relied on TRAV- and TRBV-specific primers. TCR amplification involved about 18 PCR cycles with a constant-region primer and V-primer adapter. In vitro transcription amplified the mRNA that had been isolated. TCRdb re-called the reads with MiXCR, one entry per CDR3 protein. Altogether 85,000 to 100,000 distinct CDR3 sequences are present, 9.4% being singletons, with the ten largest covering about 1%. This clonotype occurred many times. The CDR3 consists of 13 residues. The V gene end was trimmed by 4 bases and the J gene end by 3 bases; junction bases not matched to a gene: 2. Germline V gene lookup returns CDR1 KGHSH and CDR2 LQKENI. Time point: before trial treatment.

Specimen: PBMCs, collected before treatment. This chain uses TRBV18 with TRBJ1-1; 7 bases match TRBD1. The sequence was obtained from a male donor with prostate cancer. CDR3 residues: CASSQGADTEAFF. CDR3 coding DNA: TGTGCCAGCTCACAGGGGGCTGACACTGAAGCTTTCTTT.